This T cell receptor beta chain derives from a study of blood T cells in healthy people across ages. For the second PCR, which ran for about 7 to 12 cycles, a sample-barcoded 5' primer and a J-beta primer mix were used. TCRdb fed the 5' RACE reads into MiXCR, producing one record per CDR3 protein. Of over a million distinct CDR3 sequences listed, 25% are singletons. This clonotype occurred many times. Trimming cost V 5 bases and J 4 bases, with 11 bases left between them. This CDR3 comprises 13 residues. Germline CDR1 reads SGHVS; CDR2 reads FNYEAQ. Healthy Caucasians from Russia aged 6 to 90 served as donors. A minimum of 7 million PBMCs was isolated per sample. A further study also used this sample, focusing on T cells of mothers and their children. In that study: Healthy Caucasian mothers, a few in number, and their six children were the donors. Thymic selection molds TCR recombination output in much the same way for related pairs as for unrelated pairs.

The sample taken for sequencing was blood. This TCR came from a girl aged 2-9 years in good health. The V call is TRBV7-6, the J call TRBJ2-5, with a weak D call TRBD2 (5 bases). The CDR3 here is CASSPELGETQYF. The CDR3 nucleotides read TGTGCCAGCAGCCCCGAACTAGGAGAGACCCAGTACTTC.